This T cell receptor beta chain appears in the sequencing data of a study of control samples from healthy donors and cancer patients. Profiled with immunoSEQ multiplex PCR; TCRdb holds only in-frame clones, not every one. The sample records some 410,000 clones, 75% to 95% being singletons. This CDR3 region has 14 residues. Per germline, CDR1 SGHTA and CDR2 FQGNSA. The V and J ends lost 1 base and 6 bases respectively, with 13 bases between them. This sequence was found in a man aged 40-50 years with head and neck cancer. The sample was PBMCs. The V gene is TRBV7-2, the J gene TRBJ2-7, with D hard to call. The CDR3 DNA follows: TGTGCCAGCAGCTTAGACGCCAGTAGGAGCGAGCAGTACTTC. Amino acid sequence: CASSLDASRSEQYF.